This entry lists 5 T cell receptor beta chains sequenced from one sample in a study of control samples from healthy donors and cancer patients. The repertoire was sequenced with immunoSEQ multiplex PCR; TCRdb's copy has only in-frame clones and lacks some. The sample holds some 130,000 clones, around nine tenths seen once. Sequenced material: blood. Receptors originate from a man aged 40-49 years in good health.

This sequence joins TRBV5-5 and TRBJ2-1, with TRBD1 matching 9 bases. Germline CDR1 SGHKS, CDR2 YYEKEE (reference sequence). The CDR3 totals 18 residues. V trimming: 4 bases; J trimming: 2 bases; junction bases outside the gene matches: 13. DNA of the CDR3: TGTGCCAGCAGCCGGGAGGAGAACAGGGGGCTGGCCTACAATGAGCAGTTCTTC. It specifies CASSREENRGLAYNEQFF. Using reference TRBV5-5 and TRBJ2-1 for the parts outside the CDR3, the full variable domain is DAGVTQSPTHLIKTRGQQVTLRCSPISGHKSVSWYQQVLGQGPQFIFQYYEKEERGRGNFPDRFSARQFPNYSSELNVNALLLGDSALYLCASSREENRGLAYNEQFFGPGTRLTVL.

J is TRBJ1-4 and V is TRBV5-1; TRBD1 matches 8 bases. CDR3 length: 15 residues. Germline V gene sequence: CDR1 SGHRS, CDR2 YFSETQ. J gave up 3 bases and V 4 bases, and 5 bases lay outside the gene matches. This CDR3 is CASSRQQGANEKLFF. CDR3 sequence (DNA): TGCGCCAGCAGCCGACAACAGGGGGCTAATGAAAAACTGTTTTTT.

A few counts support this clone. The chain combines TRBV10-1 with TRBJ2-7, with a possible D match to TRBD1 (6 bases). CDR3 size: 15 residues. Germline V CDR1 and CDR2: WNHNN, SYGVQD (reference sequence). The ends were cut back, 5 bases at V and 3 bases at J, with 17 bases in the middle. The CDR3: CASSPGHGVGYEQYF. As DNA, the CDR3 is TGCGCCAGCAGTCCGGGACACGGCGTAGGCTACGAGCAGTACTTC.

The V call is TRBV15, the J call TRBJ1-5, with TRBD1 matching 7 bases. The CDR3 covers 15 residues. Germline CDR1 reads LNHNV; CDR2 reads YYDKDF (reference sequence). J gave up 4 bases and V 4 bases, and 7 bases lay outside the gene matches. CDR3: CATSIYRGPNQPQHF. CDR3 nucleotides: TGTGCCACCAGCATATACAGGGGCCCAAATCAGCCCCAGCATTTT.

The rearrangement uses TRBV5-1 and TRBJ2-7; D is ambiguous. The ends were cut back, 1 base at V and 5 bases at J, with 4 bases in the middle. The CDR3 has 11 amino acids. CDR1 and CDR2 (germline): SGHRS, YFSETQ. Here the CDR3 DNA reads TGCGCCAGCAGCTTGTATGACGAGCAGTACTTC. Translated: CASSLYDEQYF.